The T cell receptor (beta chain) under discussion was sequenced for a study of blood T cell repertoires in COVID-19. Some clones are missing from TCRdb's copy, which holds only in-frame ones; the method was immunoSEQ multiplex PCR. The sample records roughly 250,000 clones, about 90% being singletons. Recruits, aged about 18 to 100 years, lived in roughly 22 US areas. CDR1 and CDR2 from the germline V gene are MDHEN and SYDVKM. This CDR3 contains 13 residues. Trimming stripped 1 base from V and 3 bases from J, with 6 bases between. The chain uses TRBV28 and TRBJ1-2; D is unclear. The sequenced sample was PBMCs or T cells enriched from blood (not recorded which). The TCR comes from a woman between 25 and 40 years old with acute COVID-19. Written as DNA, the CDR3 is TGTGCCAGCAGTTTATTGGCCTACTATGGCTACACCTTC. Its translation is CASSLLAYYGYTF.